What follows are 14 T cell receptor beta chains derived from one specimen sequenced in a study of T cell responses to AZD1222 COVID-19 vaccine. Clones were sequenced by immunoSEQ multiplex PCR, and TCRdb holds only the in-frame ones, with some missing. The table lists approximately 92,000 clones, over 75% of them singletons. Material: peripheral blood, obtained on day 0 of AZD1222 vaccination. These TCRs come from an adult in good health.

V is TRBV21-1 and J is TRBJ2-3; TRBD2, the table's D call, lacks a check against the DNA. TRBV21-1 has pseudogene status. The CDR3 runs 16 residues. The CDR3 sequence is CASSKRTGPHTDTQYF. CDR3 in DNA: TGTGCCAGCAGCAAAAGAACCGGTCCCCACACAGATACGCAGTATTTT.

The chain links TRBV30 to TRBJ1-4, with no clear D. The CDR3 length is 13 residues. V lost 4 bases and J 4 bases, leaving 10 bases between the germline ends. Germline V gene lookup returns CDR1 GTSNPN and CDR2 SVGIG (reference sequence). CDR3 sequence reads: CAWMRQINEKLFF. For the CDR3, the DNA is TGTGCCTGGATGCGGCAGATTAATGAAAAACTGTTTTTT.

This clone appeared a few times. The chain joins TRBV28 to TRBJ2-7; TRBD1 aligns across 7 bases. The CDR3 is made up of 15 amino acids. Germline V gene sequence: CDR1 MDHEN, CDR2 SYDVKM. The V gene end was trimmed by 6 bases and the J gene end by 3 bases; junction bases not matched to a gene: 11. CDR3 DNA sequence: TGTGCCAGCAGATCAGGACAGGCAGGGGGCTACGAGCAGTACTTC. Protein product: CASRSGQAGGYEQYF.

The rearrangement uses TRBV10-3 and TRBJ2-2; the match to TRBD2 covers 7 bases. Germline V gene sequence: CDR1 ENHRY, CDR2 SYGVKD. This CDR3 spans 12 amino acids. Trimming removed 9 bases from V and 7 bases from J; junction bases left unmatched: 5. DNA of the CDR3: TGTGCCATTCGGGGGGTAAACGGGGAGCTGTTTTTT. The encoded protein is CAIRGVNGELFF.

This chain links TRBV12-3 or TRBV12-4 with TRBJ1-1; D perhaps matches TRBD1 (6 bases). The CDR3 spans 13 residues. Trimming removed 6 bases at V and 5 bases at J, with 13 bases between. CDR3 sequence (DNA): TGTGCCAGCAGCTTACAGGGAGGTACTGAAGCTTTCTTT. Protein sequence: CASSLQGGTEAFF.

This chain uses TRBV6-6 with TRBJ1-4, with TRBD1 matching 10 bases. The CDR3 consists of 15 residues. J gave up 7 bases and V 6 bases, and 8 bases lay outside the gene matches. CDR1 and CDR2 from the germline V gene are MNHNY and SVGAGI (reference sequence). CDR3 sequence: CASRRDRGRLEKLFF. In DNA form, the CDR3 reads TGTGCCAGCAGAAGAGACAGGGGGCGCCTTGAAAAACTGTTTTTT.

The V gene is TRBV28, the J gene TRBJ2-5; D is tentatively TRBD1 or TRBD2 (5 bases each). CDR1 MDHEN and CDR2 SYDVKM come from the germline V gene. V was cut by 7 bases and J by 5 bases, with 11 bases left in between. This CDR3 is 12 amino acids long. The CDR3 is CASTRDRETQYF. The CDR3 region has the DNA TGTGCCAGCACCAGGGACCGGGAGACCCAGTACTTC.

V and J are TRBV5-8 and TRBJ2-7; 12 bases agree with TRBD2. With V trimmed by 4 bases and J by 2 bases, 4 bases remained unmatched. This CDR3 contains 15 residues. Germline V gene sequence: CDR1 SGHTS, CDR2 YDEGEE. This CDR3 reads CASSLGLAGTYEQYF. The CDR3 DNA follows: TGTGCCAGCAGCCTCGGACTAGCGGGGACCTACGAGCAGTACTTC.

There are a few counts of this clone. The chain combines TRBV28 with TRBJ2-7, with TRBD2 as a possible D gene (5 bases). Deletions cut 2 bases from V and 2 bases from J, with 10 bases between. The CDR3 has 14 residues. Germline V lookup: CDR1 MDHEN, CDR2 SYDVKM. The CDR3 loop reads CASSLRGPPYEQYF. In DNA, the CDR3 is TGTGCCAGCAGTTTACGCGGGCCCCCCTACGAGCAGTACTTC.

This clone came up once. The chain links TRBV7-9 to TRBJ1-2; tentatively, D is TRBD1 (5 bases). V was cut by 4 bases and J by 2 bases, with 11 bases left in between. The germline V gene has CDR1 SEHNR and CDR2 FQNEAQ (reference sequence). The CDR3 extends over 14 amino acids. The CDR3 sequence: CASSWSGANYGYTF. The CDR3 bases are TGTGCCAGCAGCTGGAGCGGGGCGAACTATGGCTACACCTTC. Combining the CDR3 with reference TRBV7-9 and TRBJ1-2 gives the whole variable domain DTGVSQNPRHKITKRGQNVTFRCDPISEHNRLYWYRQTLGQGPEFLTYFQNEAQLEKSRLLSDRFSAERPKGSFSTLEIQRTEQGDSAMYLCASSWSGANYGYTFGSGTRLTVV.

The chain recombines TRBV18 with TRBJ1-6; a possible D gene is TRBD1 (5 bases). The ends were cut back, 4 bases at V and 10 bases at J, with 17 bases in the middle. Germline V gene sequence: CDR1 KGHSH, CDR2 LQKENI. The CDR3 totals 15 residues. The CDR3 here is CASSRGTALGSPLHF. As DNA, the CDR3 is TGTGCCAGCTCACGGGGGACGGCCCTAGGATCACCCCTCCACTTT.

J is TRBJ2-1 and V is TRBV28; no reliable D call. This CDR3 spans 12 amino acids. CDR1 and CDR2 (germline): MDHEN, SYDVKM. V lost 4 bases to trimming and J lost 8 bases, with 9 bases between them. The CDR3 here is CASSYGLDEQFF. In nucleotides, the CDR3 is TGTGCCAGCAGTTACGGGTTGGATGAGCAGTTCTTC.

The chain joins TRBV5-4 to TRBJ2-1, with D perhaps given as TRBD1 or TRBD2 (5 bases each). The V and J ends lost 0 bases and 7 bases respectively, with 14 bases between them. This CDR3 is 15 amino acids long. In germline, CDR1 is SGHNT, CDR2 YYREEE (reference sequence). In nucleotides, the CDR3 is TGTGCCAGCAGCTTGGATGGGGGAGTAACAAATGAGCAGTTCTTC. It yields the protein CASSLDGGVTNEQFF.

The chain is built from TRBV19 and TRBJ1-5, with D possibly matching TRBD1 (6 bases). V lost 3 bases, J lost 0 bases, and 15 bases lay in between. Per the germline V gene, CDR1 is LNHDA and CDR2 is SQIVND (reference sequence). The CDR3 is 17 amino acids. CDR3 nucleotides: TGTGCCAGTAGTATGGGGTCAGGGGACCCTAGCAATCAGCCCCAGCATTTT. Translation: CASSMGSGDPSNQPQHF.